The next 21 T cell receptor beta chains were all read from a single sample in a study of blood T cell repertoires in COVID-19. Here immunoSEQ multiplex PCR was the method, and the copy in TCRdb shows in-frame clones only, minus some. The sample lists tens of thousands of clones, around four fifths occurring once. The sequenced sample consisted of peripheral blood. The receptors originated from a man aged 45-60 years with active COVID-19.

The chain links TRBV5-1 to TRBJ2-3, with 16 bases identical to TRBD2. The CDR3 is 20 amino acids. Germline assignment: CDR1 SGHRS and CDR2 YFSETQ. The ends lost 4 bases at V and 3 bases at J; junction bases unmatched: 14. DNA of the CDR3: TGCGCCAGCAGCCCCAGGCCGGGACTAGCGGGAGGGCCTGGGACAGATACGCAGTATTTT. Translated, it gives CASSPRPGLAGGPGTDTQYF. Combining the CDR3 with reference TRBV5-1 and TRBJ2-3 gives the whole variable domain KAGVTQTPRYLIKTRGQQVTLSCSPISGHRSVSWYQQTPGQGLQFLFEYFSETQRNKGNFPGRFSGRQFSNSRSEMNVSTLELGDSALYLCASSPRPGLAGGPGTDTQYFGPGTRLTVL.

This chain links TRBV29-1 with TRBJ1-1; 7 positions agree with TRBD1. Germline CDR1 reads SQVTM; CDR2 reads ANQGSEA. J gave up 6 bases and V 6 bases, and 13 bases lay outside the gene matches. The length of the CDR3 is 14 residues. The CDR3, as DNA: TGCAGCGTGTTGGGACAGTTTGATATGGCTGAAGCTTTCTTT. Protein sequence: CSVLGQFDMAEAFF. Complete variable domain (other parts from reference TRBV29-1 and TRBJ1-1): SAVISQKPSRDICQRGTSLTIQCQVDSQVTMMFWYRQQPGQSLTLIATANQGSEATYESGFVIDKFPISRPNLTFSTLTVSNMSPEDSSIYLCSVLGQFDMAEAFFGQGTRLTVV.

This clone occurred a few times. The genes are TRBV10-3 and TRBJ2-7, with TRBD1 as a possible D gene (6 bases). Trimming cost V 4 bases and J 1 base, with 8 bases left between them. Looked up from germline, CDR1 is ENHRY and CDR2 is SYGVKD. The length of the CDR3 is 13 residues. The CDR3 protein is CAISGDTSYEQYF. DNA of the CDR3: TGTGCCATCAGTGGGGACACTTCCTACGAGCAGTACTTC.

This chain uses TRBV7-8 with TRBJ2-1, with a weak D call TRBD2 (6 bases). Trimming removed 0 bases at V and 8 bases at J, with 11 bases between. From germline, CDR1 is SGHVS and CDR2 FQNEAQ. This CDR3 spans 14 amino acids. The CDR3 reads CASSLALGGYEQFF. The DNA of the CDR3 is TGTGCCAGCAGCTTAGCGCTCGGAGGGTATGAGCAGTTCTTC.

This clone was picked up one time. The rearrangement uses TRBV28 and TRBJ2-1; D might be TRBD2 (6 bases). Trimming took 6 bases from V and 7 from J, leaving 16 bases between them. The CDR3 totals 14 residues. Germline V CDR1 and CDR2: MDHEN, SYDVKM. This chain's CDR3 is CASSSPHRGNEQFF. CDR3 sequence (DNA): TGTGCCAGCAGCTCCCCCCACCGGGGGAATGAGCAGTTCTTC.

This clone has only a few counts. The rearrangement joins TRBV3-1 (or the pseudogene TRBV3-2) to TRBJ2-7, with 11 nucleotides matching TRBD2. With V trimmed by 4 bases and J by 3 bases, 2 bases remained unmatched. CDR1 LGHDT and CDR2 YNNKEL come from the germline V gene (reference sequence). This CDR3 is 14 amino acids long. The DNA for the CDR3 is TGTGCCAGCAGCCCTAGCGGGGGGATCTACGAGCAGTACTTC. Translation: CASSPSGGIYEQYF.

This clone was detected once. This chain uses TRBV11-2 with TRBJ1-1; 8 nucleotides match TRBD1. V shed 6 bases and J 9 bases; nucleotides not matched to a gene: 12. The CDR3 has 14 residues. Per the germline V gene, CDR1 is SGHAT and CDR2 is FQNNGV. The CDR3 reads CASSRGQGGSQAFF. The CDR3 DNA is TGTGCCAGCAGTCGCGGACAGGGAGGGAGCCAAGCTTTCTTT.

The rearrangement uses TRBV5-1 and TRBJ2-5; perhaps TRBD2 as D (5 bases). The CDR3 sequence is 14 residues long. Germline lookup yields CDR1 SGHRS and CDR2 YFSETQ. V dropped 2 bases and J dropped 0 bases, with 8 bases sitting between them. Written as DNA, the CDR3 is TGCGCCAGCAGCTTCGGGGAGTACCAAGAGACCCAGTACTTC. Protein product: CASSFGEYQETQYF. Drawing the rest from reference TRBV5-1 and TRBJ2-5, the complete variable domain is KAGVTQTPRYLIKTRGQQVTLSCSPISGHRSVSWYQQTPGQGLQFLFEYFSETQRNKGNFPGRFSGRQFSNSRSEMNVSTLELGDSALYLCASSFGEYQETQYFGPGTRLLVL.

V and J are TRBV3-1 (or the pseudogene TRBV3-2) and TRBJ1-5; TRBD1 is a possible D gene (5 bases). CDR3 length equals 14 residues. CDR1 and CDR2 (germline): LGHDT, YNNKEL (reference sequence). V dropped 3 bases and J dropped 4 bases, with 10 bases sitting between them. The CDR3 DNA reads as TGTGCCAGCAGCCAGGGGCCTAAGAATCAGCCCCAGCATTTT. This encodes CASSQGPKNQPQHF.

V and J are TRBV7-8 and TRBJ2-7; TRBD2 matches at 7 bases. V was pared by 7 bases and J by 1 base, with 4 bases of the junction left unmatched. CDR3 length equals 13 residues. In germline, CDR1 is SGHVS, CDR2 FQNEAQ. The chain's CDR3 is CASTPSGSYEQYF. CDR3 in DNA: TGTGCCAGCACGCCTAGCGGTTCCTACGAGCAGTACTTC.

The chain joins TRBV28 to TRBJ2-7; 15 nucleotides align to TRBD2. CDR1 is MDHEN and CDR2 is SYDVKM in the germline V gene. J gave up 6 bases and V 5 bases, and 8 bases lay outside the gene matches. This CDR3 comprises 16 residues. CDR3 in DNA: TGTGCCAGCAGTCCAGGGACTAGCGGGAGGTTAGGCGAGCAGTACTTC. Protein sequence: CASSPGTSGRLGEQYF. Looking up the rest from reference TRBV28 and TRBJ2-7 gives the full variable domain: DVKVTQSSRYLVKRTGEKVFLECVQDMDHENMFWYRQDPGLGLRLIYFSYDVKMKEKGDIPEGYSVSREKKERFSLILESASTNQTSMYLCASSPGTSGRLGEQYFGPGTRLTVT.

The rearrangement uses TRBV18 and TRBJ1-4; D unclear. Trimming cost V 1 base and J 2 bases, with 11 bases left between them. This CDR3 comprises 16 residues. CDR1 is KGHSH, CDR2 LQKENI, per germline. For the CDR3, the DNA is TGTGCCAGCTCACCACGGCGGGTCAGCACTAATGAAAAACTGTTTTTT. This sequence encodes CASSPRRVSTNEKLFF. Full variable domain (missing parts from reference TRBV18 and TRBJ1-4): NAGVMQNPRHLVRRRGQEARLRCSPMKGHSHVYWYRQLPEEGLKFMVYLQKENIIDESGMPKERFSAEFPKEGPSILRIQQVVRGDSAAYFCASSPRRVSTNEKLFFGSGTQLSVL.

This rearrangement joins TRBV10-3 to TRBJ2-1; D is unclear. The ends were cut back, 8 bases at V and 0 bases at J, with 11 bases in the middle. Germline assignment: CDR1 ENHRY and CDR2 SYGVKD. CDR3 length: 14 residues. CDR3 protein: CAIQETSSYNEQFF. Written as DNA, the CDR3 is TGTGCCATCCAAGAGACTTCCTCCTACAATGAGCAGTTCTTC.

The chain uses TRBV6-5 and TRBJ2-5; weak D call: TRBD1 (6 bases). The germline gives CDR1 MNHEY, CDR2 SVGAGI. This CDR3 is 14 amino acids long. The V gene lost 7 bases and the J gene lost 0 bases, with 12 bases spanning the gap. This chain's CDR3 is CASKSQGHQETQYF. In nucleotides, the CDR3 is TGTGCCAGCAAGTCACAGGGCCACCAAGAGACCCAGTACTTC.

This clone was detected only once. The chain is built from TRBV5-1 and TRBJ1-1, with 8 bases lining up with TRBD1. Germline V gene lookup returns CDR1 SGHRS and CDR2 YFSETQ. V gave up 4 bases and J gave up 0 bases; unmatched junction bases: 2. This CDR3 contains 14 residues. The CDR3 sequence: CASSARGLNTEAFF. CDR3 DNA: TGCGCCAGCAGCGCCAGGGGGCTGAACACTGAAGCTTTCTTT.

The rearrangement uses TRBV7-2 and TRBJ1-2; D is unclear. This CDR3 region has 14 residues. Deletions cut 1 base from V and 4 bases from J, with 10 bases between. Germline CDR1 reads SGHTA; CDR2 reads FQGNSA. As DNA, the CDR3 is TGTGCCAGCAGCTTAGGAGGCGCCAGCTATGGCTACACCTTC. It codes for CASSLGGASYGYTF.

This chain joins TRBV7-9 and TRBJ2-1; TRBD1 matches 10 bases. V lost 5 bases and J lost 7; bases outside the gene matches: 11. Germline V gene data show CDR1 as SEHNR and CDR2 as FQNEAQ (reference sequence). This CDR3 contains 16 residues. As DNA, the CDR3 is TGTGCCAGCAGCGCCTCCGGGACAGGGGTCGTAAATGAGCAGTTCTTC. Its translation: CASSASGTGVVNEQFF.

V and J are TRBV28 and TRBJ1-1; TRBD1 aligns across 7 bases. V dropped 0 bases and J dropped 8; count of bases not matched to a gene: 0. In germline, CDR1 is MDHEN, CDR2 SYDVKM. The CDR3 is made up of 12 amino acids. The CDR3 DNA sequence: TGTGCCAGCAGTTTATGGGGACAGGAAGCTTTCTTT. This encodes CASSLWGQEAFF.

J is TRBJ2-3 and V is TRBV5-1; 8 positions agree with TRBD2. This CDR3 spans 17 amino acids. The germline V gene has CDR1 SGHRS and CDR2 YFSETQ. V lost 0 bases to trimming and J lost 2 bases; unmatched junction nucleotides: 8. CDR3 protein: CASSLAGTRGTTDTQYF. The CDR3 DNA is TGCGCCAGCAGCTTGGCTGGGACTAGAGGGACCACAGATACGCAGTATTTT. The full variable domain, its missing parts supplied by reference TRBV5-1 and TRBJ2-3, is KAGVTQTPRYLIKTRGQQVTLSCSPISGHRSVSWYQQTPGQGLQFLFEYFSETQRNKGNFPGRFSGRQFSNSRSEMNVSTLELGDSALYLCASSLAGTRGTTDTQYFGPGTRLTVL.

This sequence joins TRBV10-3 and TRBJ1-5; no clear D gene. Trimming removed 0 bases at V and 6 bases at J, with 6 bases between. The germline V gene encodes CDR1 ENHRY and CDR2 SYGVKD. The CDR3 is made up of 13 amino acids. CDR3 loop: CAISESQAQPQHF. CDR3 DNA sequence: TGTGCCATCAGTGAGTCTCAGGCTCAGCCCCAGCATTTT.

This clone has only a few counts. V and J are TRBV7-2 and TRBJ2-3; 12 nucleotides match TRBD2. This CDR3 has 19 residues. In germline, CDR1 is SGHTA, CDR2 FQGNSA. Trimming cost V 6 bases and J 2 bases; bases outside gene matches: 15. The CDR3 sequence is CASRTGLAGYSPPTDTQYF. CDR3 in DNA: TGTGCCAGCAGAACCGGACTAGCGGGATACTCACCCCCCACAGATACGCAGTATTTT.